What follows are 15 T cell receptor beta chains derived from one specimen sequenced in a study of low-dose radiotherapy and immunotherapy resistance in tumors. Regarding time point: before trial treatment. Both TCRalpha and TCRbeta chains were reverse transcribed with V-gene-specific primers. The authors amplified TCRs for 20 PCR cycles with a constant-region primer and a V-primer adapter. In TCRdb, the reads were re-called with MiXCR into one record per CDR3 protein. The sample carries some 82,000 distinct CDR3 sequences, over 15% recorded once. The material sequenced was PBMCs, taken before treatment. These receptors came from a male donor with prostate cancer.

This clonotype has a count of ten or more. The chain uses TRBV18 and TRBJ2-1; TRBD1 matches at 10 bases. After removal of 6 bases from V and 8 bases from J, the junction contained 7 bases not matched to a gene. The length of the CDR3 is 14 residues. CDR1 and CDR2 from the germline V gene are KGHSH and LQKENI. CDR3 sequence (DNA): TGTGCCAGCTCGCCCAAGACAGGGGGCCATGAGCAGTTCTTC. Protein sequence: CASSPKTGGHEQFF.

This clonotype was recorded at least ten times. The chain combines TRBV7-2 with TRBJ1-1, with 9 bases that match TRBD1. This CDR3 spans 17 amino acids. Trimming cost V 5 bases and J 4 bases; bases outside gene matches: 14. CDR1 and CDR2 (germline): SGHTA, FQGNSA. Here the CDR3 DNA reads TGTGCCAGCAGCGCCGGGACAGGGCTATCACTGGGCACTGAAGCTTTCTTT. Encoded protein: CASSAGTGLSLGTEAFF.

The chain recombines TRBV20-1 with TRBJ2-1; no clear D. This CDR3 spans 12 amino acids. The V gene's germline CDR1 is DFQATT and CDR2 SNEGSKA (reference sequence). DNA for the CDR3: TGCAGCCGGATGAGCTCCTACAATGAGCAGTTCTTC. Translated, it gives CSRMSSYNEQFF.

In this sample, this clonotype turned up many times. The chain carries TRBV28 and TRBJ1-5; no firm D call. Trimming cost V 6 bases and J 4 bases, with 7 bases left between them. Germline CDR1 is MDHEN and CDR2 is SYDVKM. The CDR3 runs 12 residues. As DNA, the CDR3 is TGTGCCAGCAGCCCGGAGAATCAGCCCCAGCATTTT. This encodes CASSPENQPQHF.

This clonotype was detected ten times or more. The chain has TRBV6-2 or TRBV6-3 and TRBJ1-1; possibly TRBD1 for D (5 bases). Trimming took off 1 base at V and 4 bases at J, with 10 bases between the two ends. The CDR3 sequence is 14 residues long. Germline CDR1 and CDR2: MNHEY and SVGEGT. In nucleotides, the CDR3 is TGTGCCAGCAGTTACTTGCAGGGCGGCACTGAAGCTTTCTTT. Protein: CASSYLQGGTEAFF.

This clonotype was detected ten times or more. The CDR3 nucleotides read TGTGCCAGCAGCAGACTAGGGTTTTTCTACGAGCAGTACTTC. The encoded protein is CASSRLGFFYEQYF. The chain joins TRBV28 to TRBJ2-7; maybe TRBD2 (6 bases). Between the trimmed V and J ends, which lost 6 bases and 3 bases, there was a span of 15 bases. Germline V gives CDR1 MDHEN, CDR2 SYDVKM. This CDR3 has 14 residues. Using reference TRBV28 and TRBJ2-7 for the parts outside the CDR3, the full variable domain is DVKVTQSSRYLVKRTGEKVFLECVQDMDHENMFWYRQDPGLGLRLIYFSYDVKMKEKGDIPEGYSVSREKKERFSLILESASTNQTSMYLCASSRLGFFYEQYFGPGTRLTVT.

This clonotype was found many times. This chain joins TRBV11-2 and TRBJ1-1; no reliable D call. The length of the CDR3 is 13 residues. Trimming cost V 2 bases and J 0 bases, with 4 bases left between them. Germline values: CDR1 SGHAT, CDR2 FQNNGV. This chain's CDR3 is CASSLIMNTEAFF. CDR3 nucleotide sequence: TGTGCCAGCAGCTTAATCATGAACACTGAAGCTTTCTTT. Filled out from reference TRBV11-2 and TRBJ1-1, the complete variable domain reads EAGVAQSPRYKIIEKRQSVAFWCNPISGHATLYWYQQILGQGPKLLIQFQNNGVVDDSQLPKDRFSAERLKGVDSTLKIQPAKLEDSAVYLCASSLIMNTEAFFGQGTRLTVV.

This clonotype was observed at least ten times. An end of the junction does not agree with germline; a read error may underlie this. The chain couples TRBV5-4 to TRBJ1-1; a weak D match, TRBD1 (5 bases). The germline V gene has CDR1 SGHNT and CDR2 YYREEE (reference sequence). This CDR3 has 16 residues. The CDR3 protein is CASSLPGGARNTEAFF. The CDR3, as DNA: TGCGCCAGCAGCTTGCCAGGCGGGGCGCGGAACACTGAAGCTTTCTTT. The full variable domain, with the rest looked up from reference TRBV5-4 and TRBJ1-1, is ETGVTQSPTHLIKTRGQQVTLRCSSQSGHNTVSWYQQALGQGPQFIFQYYREEENGRGNFPPRFSGLQFPNYSSELNVNALELDDSALYLCASSLPGGARNTEAFFGQGTRLTVV.

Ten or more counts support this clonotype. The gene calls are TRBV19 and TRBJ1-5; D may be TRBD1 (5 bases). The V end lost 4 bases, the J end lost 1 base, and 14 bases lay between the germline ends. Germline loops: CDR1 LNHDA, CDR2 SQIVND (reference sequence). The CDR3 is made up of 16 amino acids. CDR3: CASSTDGGRSNQPQHF. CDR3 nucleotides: TGTGCCAGTAGTACAGACGGGGGGAGAAGCAATCAGCCCCAGCATTTT.

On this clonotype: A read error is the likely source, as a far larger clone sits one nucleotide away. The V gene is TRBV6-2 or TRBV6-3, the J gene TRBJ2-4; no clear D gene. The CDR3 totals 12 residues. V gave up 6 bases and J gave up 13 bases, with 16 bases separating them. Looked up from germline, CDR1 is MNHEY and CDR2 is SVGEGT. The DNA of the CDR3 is TGTGCCAGCAGGCCGAGCAGCCATGAGCAGTACTTC. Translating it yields CASRPSSHEQYF.

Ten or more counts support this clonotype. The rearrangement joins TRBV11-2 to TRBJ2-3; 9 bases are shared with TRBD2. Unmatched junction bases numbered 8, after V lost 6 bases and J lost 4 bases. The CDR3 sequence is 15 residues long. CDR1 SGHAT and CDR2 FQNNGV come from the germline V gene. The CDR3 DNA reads TGTGCCAGCAGGGGCGCTAGCGGGATGGCAGATACGCAGTATTTT. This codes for CASRGASGMADTQYF.

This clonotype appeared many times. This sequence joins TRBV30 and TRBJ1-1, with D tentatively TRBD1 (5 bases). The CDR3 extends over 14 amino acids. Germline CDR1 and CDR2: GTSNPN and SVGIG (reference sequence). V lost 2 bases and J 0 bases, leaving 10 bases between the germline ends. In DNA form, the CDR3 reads TGTGCCTGGAGTTTGGGACTCTTGAACACTGAAGCTTTCTTT. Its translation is CAWSLGLLNTEAFF.

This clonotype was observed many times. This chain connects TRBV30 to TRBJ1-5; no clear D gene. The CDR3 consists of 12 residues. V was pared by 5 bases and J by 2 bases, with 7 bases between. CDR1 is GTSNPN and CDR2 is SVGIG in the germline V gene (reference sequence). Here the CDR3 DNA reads TGTGCCTGGGGGTGGCGCAATCAGCCCCAGCATTTT. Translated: CAWGWRNQPQHF. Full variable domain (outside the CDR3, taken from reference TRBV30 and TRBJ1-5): SQTIHQWPATLVQPVGSPLSLECTVEGTSNPNLYWYRQAAGRGLQLLFYSVGIGQISSEVPQNLSASRPQDRQFILSSKKLLLSDSGFYLCAWGWRNQPQHFGDGTRLSIL.

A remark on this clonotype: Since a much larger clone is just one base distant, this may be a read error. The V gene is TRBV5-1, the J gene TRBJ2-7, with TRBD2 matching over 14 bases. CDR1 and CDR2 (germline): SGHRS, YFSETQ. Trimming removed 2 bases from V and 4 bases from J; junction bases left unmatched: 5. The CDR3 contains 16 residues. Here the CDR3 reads CASSFTTSGRGYEQYF. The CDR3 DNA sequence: TGCGCCAGCAGCTTTACGACTAGCGGGAGGGGTTACGAGCAGTACTTC. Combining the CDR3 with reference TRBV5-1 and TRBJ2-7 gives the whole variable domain KAGVTQTPRYLIKTRGQQVTLSCSPISGHRSVSWYQQTPGQGLQFLFEYFSETQRNKGNFPGRFSGRQFSNSRSEMNVSTLELGDSALYLCASSFTTSGRGYEQYFGPGTRLTVT.

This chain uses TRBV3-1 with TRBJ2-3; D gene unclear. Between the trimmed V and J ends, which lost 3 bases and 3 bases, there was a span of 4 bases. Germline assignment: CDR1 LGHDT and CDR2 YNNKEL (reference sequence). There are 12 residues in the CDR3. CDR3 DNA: TGTGCCAGCAGCCAGACTACAGATACGCAGTATTTT. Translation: CASSQTTDTQYF.